This TCR beta chain was recovered during a study of T cell changes during pregnancy in multiple sclerosis. V gave up 8 bases and J gave up 3 bases, with 19 bases separating them. The CDR3 has 15 residues. Germline V lookup: CDR1 SEHNR, CDR2 FQNEAQ (reference sequence). The protocol was immunoSEQ multiplex PCR, while the TCRdb copy is restricted to in-frame clones and leaves out a portion. The sample includes around 68,000 clones, 90% to 95% of them seen just once. This chain connects TRBV7-9 to TRBJ1-1; D is undetermined. The material sequenced was peripheral blood, taken in the third trimester of pregnancy. This receptor was obtained from a female donor in good health, enrolled as a control in a pregnancy study. The CDR3 region has the DNA TGTGCCAGCTCCCCCAGCTCGAGGATTTACACTGAAGCTTTCTTT. The encoded protein is CASSPSSRIYTEAFF.